This TCR beta chain was sequenced during a study of blood T cells in healthy people across ages. Study outcomes and limitations: Naive T cell percentage by flow cytometry tracked strongly with beta diversity.

Trimming took 1 base from V and 5 from J; bases not matched to a gene: 7. Germline lookup yields CDR1 SGHVS and CDR2 FNYEAQ. The CDR3 is 15 amino acids. Alongside a J-beta primer mix, a sample-barcoded 5' primer served in a second PCR lasting roughly 7 to 12 cycles. TCRdb reanalysed the 5' RACE reads using MiXCR and keeps one entry per CDR3 protein. Here the sample spans about 380,000 distinct CDR3 sequences, about 52% being singletons. Notes on this clonotype: Its antigen remains unknown.

The chain has TRBV7-6 and TRBJ2-7, with TRBD1 matching 8 bases. The clonotype originates from a man in his 60s in good health. The sequenced material came from blood. CDR3 coding DNA: TGTGCCAGCAGCTTAGACGAAGGCAGGGGGCACGAGCAGTACTTC. This translates into CASSLDEGRGHEQYF.